This T cell receptor beta chain was found in a study of identical twins. Study-wide results and limits: Beta out-of-frame sequences showed weaker excess twin sharing. The study found excess low generation probability among twin-shared out-of-frame alpha sequences.

A universal primer site arose from template switching, and cDNA bore unique molecular identifiers. TCRdb analysed the 5' RACE reads with MiXCR anew, one entry per CDR3 protein. The repertoire includes approximately 670,000 distinct CDR3 sequences, 5.5% to 6.5% of them detected once, and approximately 1.6% sits in the top ten. In this sample, this clonotype turned up a few times. Antigen unknown. Germline trimming cut 2 bases from V and 2 bases from J; bases unmatched to any gene: 8. The V gene's germline CDR1 is SGHRS and CDR2 YFSETQ. The CDR3 has 17 amino acids. Material: naive T cells sorted from blood. The origin of this receptor is a man aged 18 to 30 in good health. The chain combines TRBV5-1 with TRBJ2-1; 9 nucleotides align to TRBD2. The CDR3 reads CASSLVSGSLTYNEQFF. DNA for the CDR3: TGCGCCAGCAGCTTAGTTAGCGGGAGCTTAACCTACAATGAGCAGTTCTTC.